Each of the 30 T cell receptor beta chains below was sequenced from the same sample in a study of shared clonotypes between healthy human individuals. Libraries were prepared by immunoSEQ multiplex PCR; TCRdb keeps only in-frame clonotypes and omits some of them. Here the sample spans approximately 1,000,000 clones, about 80% being singletons. Sequenced sample: memory CD4+ T cells from PBMCs. Described subset: CD45RA-negative fraction. All receptors derive from a man between 18 and 29 years old in good health. Some clones in this sample may be carry-over from other donors' samples.

This clone was detected only a few times. This sample also contains other DNA sequences that code for the same CDR3. V and J are TRBV6-6 and TRBJ1-2; D remains ambiguous. The V and J ends lost 0 bases and 2 bases respectively, with 7 bases between them. The CDR3 extends over 14 amino acids. The germline V gene encodes CDR1 MNHNY and CDR2 SVGAGI (reference sequence). CDR3 nucleotide sequence: TGTGCCAGCAGTTACTCAAGAGGGAACTATGGCTACACCTTC. Protein product: CASSYSRGNYGYTF.

This clone turned up a few times. This chain joins TRBV7-2 and TRBJ1-2; D might be TRBD1 (6 bases). V lost 5 bases and J lost 0, with 10 bases in between. Germline-derived CDR1 and CDR2 are SGHTA and FQGNSA. The CDR3 has 14 amino acids. The CDR3 here is CASSPGQTNYGYTF. The CDR3 DNA reads as TGTGCCAGCAGCCCTGGACAGACTAACTATGGCTACACCTTC.

The genes are TRBV10-3 and TRBJ1-5; 8 bases are shared with TRBD1. The CDR3 extends over 15 amino acids. Unmatched junction bases numbered 8, after V lost 6 bases and J lost 4 bases. The germline gives CDR1 ENHRY, CDR2 SYGVKD. This chain's CDR3 is CAISMDRVGNQPQHF. CDR3 DNA sequence: TGTGCCATCAGCATGGACAGGGTAGGAAATCAGCCCCAGCATTTT.

J is TRBJ1-1 and V is TRBV10-3; TRBD1 might be the D (6 bases). Per germline, CDR1 ENHRY and CDR2 SYGVKD. The V end lost 8 bases, the J end lost 3 bases, and 16 bases lay between the germline ends. This CDR3 is built from 14 residues. Written as DNA, the CDR3 is TGTGCCATCCAACAGGGTTGGCGGGACACTGAAGCTTTCTTT. Its protein is CAIQQGWRDTEAFF.

This chain joins TRBV11-2 and TRBJ2-1; the D gene is possibly TRBD2 (6 bases). V lost 5 bases and J lost 8, with 7 bases in between. Germline values: CDR1 SGHAT, CDR2 FQNNGV. The CDR3 spans 11 residues. The CDR3 DNA is TGTGCCAGCAGCCGACTAGATGAGCAGTTCTTC. This translates into CASSRLDEQFF. The variable domain in full, with the rest retrieved from reference TRBV11-2 and TRBJ2-1, is EAGVAQSPRYKIIEKRQSVAFWCNPISGHATLYWYQQILGQGPKLLIQFQNNGVVDDSQLPKDRFSAERLKGVDSTLKIQPAKLEDSAVYLCASSRLDEQFFGPGTRLTVL.

V and J are TRBV18 and TRBJ1-5; D is uncertain. The ends were cut back, 5 bases at V and 8 bases at J, with 16 bases in the middle. Germline loops: CDR1 KGHSH, CDR2 LQKENI. The CDR3 length is 14 residues. CDR3 sequence (DNA): TGTGCCAGCTCAAAGGTCTCGGGTGGAGAGCCCCAGCATTTT. Protein: CASSKVSGGEPQHF. The variable domain in full, completed from reference TRBV18 and TRBJ1-5, reads NAGVMQNPRHLVRRRGQEARLRCSPMKGHSHVYWYRQLPEEGLKFMVYLQKENIIDESGMPKERFSAEFPKEGPSILRIQQVVRGDSAAYFCASSKVSGGEPQHFGDGTRLSIL.

This chain joins TRBV20-1 and TRBJ2-7; D gene uncertain. The germline V gene has CDR1 DFQATT and CDR2 SNEGSKA (reference sequence). V was shortened by 3 bases and J by 6 bases, with 9 bases between the two germline ends. The CDR3 totals 11 residues. The CDR3 reads CSASGQLEQYF. As DNA, the CDR3 is TGCAGTGCTAGCGGGCAGCTCGAGCAGTACTTC.

The rearrangement joins TRBV28 to TRBJ2-7; 10 nucleotides agree with TRBD2. This CDR3 has 14 residues. Trimming at V came to 4 bases and at J to 2 bases, leaving 2 bases not matched to a gene. Germline CDR1 reads MDHEN; CDR2 reads SYDVKM. DNA of the CDR3: TGTGCCAGCAGTTATCTAGCGGGAGCCTACGAGCAGTACTTC. Its translation is CASSYLAGAYEQYF.

This clone was detected once. The V and J genes are TRBV4-1 and TRBJ1-1; no firm D call. This CDR3 has 14 residues. Per the germline V gene, CDR1 is MGHRA and CDR2 is YSYEKL. The V end lost 5 bases, the J end lost 4 bases, and 14 bases lay between the germline ends. The CDR3 DNA reads TGCGCCAGCAGCGGCTGGACGGCGGGCACTGAAGCTTTCTTT. Encoded protein: CASSGWTAGTEAFF.

The V call is TRBV7-9, the J call TRBJ2-1; D is unclear. The CDR3 spans 19 residues. V was shortened by 5 bases and J by 1 base, with 24 bases between the two germline ends. CDR1 is SEHNR and CDR2 is FQNEAQ in the germline V gene (reference sequence). The CDR3: CASSLDRFRGNPSYNEQFF. CDR3 DNA sequence: TGTGCCAGCAGCCTAGATCGCTTTCGCGGCAATCCATCCTACAATGAGCAGTTCTTC.

The rearrangement uses TRBV19 and TRBJ2-5, with 8 bases fitting TRBD1. V was pared by 3 bases and J by 5 bases, with 14 bases of the junction left unmatched. Looked up from germline, CDR1 is LNHDA and CDR2 is SQIVND (reference sequence). The CDR3 extends over 17 amino acids. The CDR3 coding sequence is TGTGCCAGTAGTATCGGGTGGTCAGGGGGCATTGGGGAGACCCAGTACTTC. Protein product: CASSIGWSGGIGETQYF.

This chain connects TRBV27 to TRBJ2-1; D perhaps matches TRBD2 (6 bases). From germline, CDR1 is MNHEY and CDR2 SMNVEV (reference sequence). This CDR3 is built from 14 residues. V was trimmed by 3 bases and J by 15 bases, leaving 21 bases between them. This CDR3 is CASSFGRDGAGAFF. The CDR3 DNA is TGTGCCAGCAGTTTTGGGCGGGACGGGGCTGGGGCGTTCTTC.

The chain uses TRBV10-1 and TRBJ1-5; possibly TRBD1 for D (6 bases). V lost 6 bases and J 0 bases, leaving 21 bases between the germline ends. The CDR3 spans 18 residues. Per the germline V gene, CDR1 is WNHNN and CDR2 is SYGVQD (reference sequence). The chain's CDR3 is CASSRVSDSIRSNQPQHF. CDR3 sequence (DNA): TGCGCCAGCAGCCGAGTATCGGACAGTATACGTAGCAATCAGCCCCAGCATTTT.

The gene calls are TRBV15 and TRBJ1-1; D unclear. Trimming stripped 0 bases from V and 1 base from J, with 6 bases between. Germline CDR1 LNHNV, CDR2 YYDKDF (reference sequence). The CDR3 consists of 14 residues. CDR3 DNA: TGTGCCACCAGCAGAGAAGCCGGGAACACTGAAGCTTTCTTT. This encodes CATSREAGNTEAFF.

The rearrangement links TRBV7-2 to TRBJ2-7, with 11 positions matching TRBD1. The CDR3 runs to 16 residues. CDR1 and CDR2 from the germline V gene are SGHTA and FQGNSA. J gave up 1 base and V 6 bases, and 8 bases lay outside the gene matches. CDR3 in amino acids: CASREPGTGGSYEQYF. CDR3 nucleotide sequence: TGTGCCAGCAGAGAACCCGGGACAGGGGGTTCCTACGAGCAGTACTTC.

The chain uses TRBV18 and TRBJ1-4, with TRBD1 as a possible D gene (5 bases). The CDR3 extends over 15 amino acids. The ends were cut back, 3 bases at V and 5 bases at J, with 13 bases in the middle. The V gene's germline CDR1 is KGHSH and CDR2 LQKENI. The CDR3 DNA reads TGTGCCAGCTCACCTACCCGGGGACCCAATGAAAAACTGTTTTTT. Its translation is CASSPTRGPNEKLFF. Full variable domain (remainder filled in from reference TRBV18 and TRBJ1-4): NAGVMQNPRHLVRRRGQEARLRCSPMKGHSHVYWYRQLPEEGLKFMVYLQKENIIDESGMPKERFSAEFPKEGPSILRIQQVVRGDSAAYFCASSPTRGPNEKLFFGSGTQLSVL.

The chain recombines TRBV19 with TRBJ2-5, with 11 bases that match TRBD1. Germline values: CDR1 LNHDA, CDR2 SQIVND (reference sequence). The CDR3 is 16 residues long. Germline trimming cut 6 bases from V and 5 bases from J; bases unmatched to any gene: 11. CDR3 loop: CASRSIGTGGRETQYF. As DNA, the CDR3 is TGTGCCAGTAGGAGCATAGGGACAGGGGGGCGGGAGACCCAGTACTTC.

This CDR3 is CASSRVDTGELFF. In nucleotides, the CDR3 is TGTGCCAGCAGCAGGGTGGACACCGGGGAGCTGTTTTTT. V is TRBV6-5 and J is TRBJ2-2; D might be TRBD1 (5 bases). Germline V lookup: CDR1 MNHEY, CDR2 SVGAGI. V gave up 6 bases and J gave up 3 bases, with 8 bases separating them. This CDR3 is built from 13 residues.

This clone was detected once. This chain links TRBV7-2 with TRBJ2-5, with D uncertain. CDR1 SGHTA and CDR2 FQGNSA come from the germline V gene. V lost 1 base and J lost 2, with 8 bases in between. The CDR3 sequence is 14 residues long. This CDR3 reads CASSLDSIQETQYF. The CDR3 coding sequence is TGTGCCAGCAGCTTAGACTCCATACAAGAGACCCAGTACTTC.

The chain links TRBV10-1 to TRBJ1-1; weak D call: TRBD1 (6 bases). Trimming cost V 4 bases and J 1 base, with 13 bases left between them. Germline CDR1 and CDR2: WNHNN and SYGVQD (reference sequence). The CDR3 runs 15 residues. The CDR3 DNA reads as TGCGCCAGCAGTGCCGACAGGCTGGGGAACACTGAAGCTTTCTTT. Protein: CASSADRLGNTEAFF.

The V gene is TRBV7-2, the J gene TRBJ2-2; no clear D. The CDR3 totals 13 residues. Trimming pared 7 bases from V and 4 bases from J, leaving 10 bases between. The germline CDR1 and CDR2 sequences are SGHTA and FQGNSA. The CDR3 DNA reads as TGTGCCAGCACCAAGGACCGCACCGGGGAGCTGTTTTTT. This sequence encodes CASTKDRTGELFF.

This clone occurred a few times. The rearrangement joins TRBV7-7 to TRBJ2-5, with D maybe TRBD2 (5 bases). This CDR3 is built from 14 residues. Trimming cost V 0 bases and J 4 bases, with 9 bases left between them. The germline CDR1 and CDR2 sequences are SSHAT and FNYEAQ (reference sequence). In DNA form, the CDR3 reads TGTGCCAGCAGCTTAGCAGGGAGAGGAGAGACCCAGTACTTC. Its translation: CASSLAGRGETQYF. Filled out from reference TRBV7-7 and TRBJ2-5, the complete variable domain reads GAGVSQSPRYKVTKRGQDVTLRCDPISSHATLYWYQQALGQGPEFLTYFNYEAQPDKSGLPSDRFSAERPEGSISTLTIQRTEQRDSAMYRCASSLAGRGETQYFGPGTRLLVL.

This clone was counted once. The chain employs TRBV7-3 and TRBJ2-5; D is undetermined. Germline V gives CDR1 SGHTA, CDR2 FQGTGA. The germline V and J ends were trimmed by 1 base and 4 bases, with 16 bases remaining between them. CDR3 length: 16 amino acids. Here the CDR3 reads CASSLRQAGVGETQYF. CDR3 DNA sequence: TGTGCCAGCAGCTTAAGGCAGGCTGGAGTTGGAGAGACCCAGTACTTC.

V is TRBV7-2 and J is TRBJ2-5; a possible D gene is TRBD1 (6 bases). The CDR3 runs 15 residues. V lost 1 base to trimming and J lost 5 bases, with 14 bases between them. CDR1 SGHTA and CDR2 FQGNSA come from the germline V gene. CDR3 nucleotide sequence: TGTGCCAGCAGCTTAGTGGGCCAGGGGATGGAGACCCAGTACTTC. This encodes CASSLVGQGMETQYF.

V gene TRBV11-2 combines with J gene TRBJ2-1; unclear D gene. This CDR3 region has 13 residues. Trimming left V 6 bases short and J 8 bases short, with 14 bases between. The germline V gene encodes CDR1 SGHAT and CDR2 FQNNGV. The CDR3 is CASRSRTLDEQFF. The CDR3, as DNA: TGTGCCAGCAGATCACGTACGCTCGATGAGCAGTTCTTC. Based on the CDR3 plus reference TRBV11-2 and TRBJ2-1, the full variable domain is EAGVAQSPRYKIIEKRQSVAFWCNPISGHATLYWYQQILGQGPKLLIQFQNNGVVDDSQLPKDRFSAERLKGVDSTLKIQPAKLEDSAVYLCASRSRTLDEQFFGPGTRLTVL.

This chain connects TRBV11-3 to TRBJ2-3; TRBD1 aligns across 7 bases. This CDR3 region has 15 residues. Germline V lookup: CDR1 SGHNT, CDR2 YENEEA. J lost 1 base, V lost 3 bases, and 4 bases had no gene match. The chain's CDR3 is CASSFGGTGTDTQYF. CDR3 nucleotides: TGTGCCAGCAGCTTTGGTGGGACAGGCACAGATACGCAGTATTTT. Complete variable domain (other parts from reference TRBV11-3 and TRBJ2-3): EAGVVQSPRYKIIEKKQPVAFWCNPISGHNTLYWYLQNLGQGPELLIRYENEEAVDDSQLPKDRFSAERLKGVDSTLKIQPAELGDSAVYLCASSFGGTGTDTQYFGPGTRLTVL.

This chain uses TRBV18 with TRBJ1-2, with D possibly TRBD1 on 6 matching bases. V lost 4 bases and J lost 8, with 20 bases in between. The CDR3 has 15 residues. Germline V lookup: CDR1 KGHSH, CDR2 LQKENI. CDR3 sequence: CASSLETGLFYGYTF. For the CDR3, the DNA is TGTGCCAGCTCACTAGAGACAGGTCTTTTCTACGGCTACACCTTC.

This chain uses TRBV7-3 with TRBJ2-5, with a weak D call TRBD2 (6 bases). This CDR3 is 16 amino acids long. The germline V gene encodes CDR1 SGHTA and CDR2 FQGTGA. Trimming took 2 bases from V and 2 from J, leaving 15 bases between them. The CDR3 is CASSLLGGGQQETQYF. The CDR3, as DNA: TGTGCCAGCAGCTTATTGGGGGGAGGTCAACAAGAGACCCAGTACTTC. Using reference TRBV7-3 and TRBJ2-5 for the parts outside the CDR3, the full variable domain is GAGVSQTPSNKVTEKGKYVELRCDPISGHTALYWYRQSLGQGPEFLIYFQGTGAADDSGLPNDRFFAVRPEGSVSTLKIQRTERGDSAVYLCASSLLGGGQQETQYFGPGTRLLVL.

The chain joins TRBV5-1 to TRBJ2-7; possible D gene TRBD1, 6 bases. There are 13 residues in the CDR3. The germline V and J ends were trimmed by 5 bases and 3 bases, with 12 bases remaining between them. CDR1 is SGHRS and CDR2 is YFSETQ in the germline V gene. CDR3 amino acids: CASREGTYYEQYF. The DNA of the CDR3 is TGCGCCAGCAGGGAAGGGACATACTACGAGCAGTACTTC.

The chain joins TRBV7-9 to TRBJ1-1; D possibly corresponds to TRBD1 (5 bases). V was trimmed by 11 bases and J by 0 bases, leaving 13 bases between them. Germline assignment: CDR1 SEHNR and CDR2 FQNEAQ (reference sequence). The CDR3 is 13 residues long. Here the CDR3 DNA reads TGTGCCGCCGAGGGGCCCCTGAACACTGAAGCTTTCTTT. Residues: CAAEGPLNTEAFF.